Listed here are 10 T cell receptor beta chains from one sample, sequenced in a study of beta chain features in type 1 diabetes. cDNA synthesis used the whole RNA isolate, giving expressed TCRB sequences. The data were produced by immunoSEQ multiplex PCR, yet TCRdb's version contains in-frame clones alone and is incomplete. The sample records under 300,000 clones, approximately 11% being singletons. Their antigens are not known. The study's findings and limits: All four CD4+ subsets from Type 1 diabetes patients carried moderately but significantly shorter TCRB CDR3s.

The specimen sequenced was naive CD4+ T cells from blood. The receptors were sampled from a man aged 25-45 years with type 1 diabetes.

The gene calls are TRBV5-1 and TRBJ1-4; D call uncertain. The germline V gene has CDR1 SGHRS and CDR2 YFSETQ. Trimming removed 0 bases from V and 7 bases from J, with 10 bases in between. The CDR3 loop spans 14 amino acids. This chain's CDR3 is CASSLESRSEKLFF. The CDR3 DNA follows: TGCGCCAGCAGCTTGGAGTCTCGGAGTGAAAAACTGTTTTTT.

The chain employs TRBV7-9 and TRBJ1-4; the D gene is possibly TRBD1 (5 bases). Germline CDR1 reads SEHNR; CDR2 reads FQNEAQ (reference sequence). This CDR3 is 15 amino acids long. Trimming took 5 bases from V and 7 from J, leaving 17 bases between them. The CDR3 spells CASSRRGEIGEKLFF. As DNA, the CDR3 is TGTGCCAGCAGCCGTCGGGGGGAGATCGGTGAAAAACTGTTTTTT.

The chain couples TRBV7-9 to TRBJ2-3, with D unresolved. This CDR3 region has 12 residues. Germline V gene sequence: CDR1 SEHNR, CDR2 FQNEAQ (reference sequence). Between the trimmed V and J ends, which lost 6 bases and 3 bases, there was a span of 7 bases. The CDR3 region is CASRPSTDTQYF. CDR3 sequence (DNA): TGTGCCAGCAGACCGAGTACAGATACGCAGTATTTT.

The chain links TRBV7-2 to TRBJ2-5; 8 bases agree with TRBD2. V was clipped by 5 bases and J by 3 bases; unmatched bases: 2. The CDR3 is made up of 13 amino acids. Germline lookup yields CDR1 SGHTA and CDR2 FQGNSA. The CDR3 spells CASSPGLEETQYF. The CDR3 DNA reads TGTGCCAGCAGCCCGGGACTAGAAGAGACCCAGTACTTC.

This sequence joins TRBV7-2 and TRBJ2-7; D is possibly TRBD2 (5 bases). This CDR3 is built from 15 residues. Germline values: CDR1 SGHTA, CDR2 FQGNSA. V gave up 1 base and J gave up 1 base, with 11 bases separating them. The CDR3 DNA reads as TGTGCCAGCAGCTTAGGGGGAGTGAGGTCCTACGAGCAGTACTTC. Its protein is CASSLGGVRSYEQYF.

The CDR3 DNA reads TGCAGTGCCCAGAGGTCGGAGACCCAGTACTTC. It translates to CSAQRSETQYF. The chain employs TRBV20-1 and TRBJ2-5; D not certain. CDR3 length: 11 amino acids. Trimming removed 6 bases at V and 5 bases at J, with 10 bases between. Germline V gene data show CDR1 as DFQATT and CDR2 as SNEGSKA (reference sequence).

Only a few counts were recorded for this clone. This rearrangement joins TRBV12-5 to TRBJ1-6, with D maybe TRBD1 (6 bases). Germline lookup yields CDR1 LGHNT and CDR2 FRNRAP. The CDR3 runs to 12 residues. V was pared by 1 base and J by 13 bases, with 8 bases between. The CDR3: CASGLGQEPLHF. CDR3 bases: TGTGCTAGTGGTTTGGGACAGGAGCCCCTCCACTTT. Filled out from reference TRBV12-5 and TRBJ1-6, the complete variable domain reads DARVTQTPRHKVTEMGQEVTMRCQPILGHNTVFWYRQTMMQGLELLAYFRNRAPLDDSGMPKDRFSAEMPDATLATLKIQPSEPRDSAVYFCASGLGQEPLHFGNGTRLTVT.

The V call is TRBV11-2, the J call TRBJ2-7, with TRBD2 matching 11 bases. The trim removed 1 base at V and 7 bases at J, leaving 15 bases unmatched. The CDR3 covers 18 residues. Germline CDR1 and CDR2: SGHAT and FQNNGV. CDR3 DNA: TGTGCCAGCAGCTTAGTGGTGGGGAGACTAGCGGGGCCCTTTGAGCAGTACTTC. Protein sequence: CASSLVVGRLAGPFEQYF.

DNA for the CDR3: TGTGCCAGCAGTGCAGGCGGGGGGGCGGAAGAGACCCAGTACTTC. Its protein is CASSAGGGAEETQYF. The rearrangement uses TRBV6-1 and TRBJ2-5, with 9 positions matching TRBD2. The junction had 6 bases not matched to a gene; V was cut back by 4 bases and J by 3 bases. Looked up from germline, CDR1 is MNHNS and CDR2 is SASEGT. CDR3 length: 15 residues.

The rearrangement uses TRBV7-9 and TRBJ1-1; D possibly corresponds to TRBD1 (5 bases). V lost 6 bases to trimming and J lost 1 base, with 9 bases between them. This CDR3 spans 13 amino acids. Germline V gene lookup returns CDR1 SEHNR and CDR2 FQNEAQ (reference sequence). CDR3 nucleotide sequence: TGTGCCAGCAGTCCACAGGCGAACACTGAAGCTTTCTTT. Its protein is CASSPQANTEAFF.